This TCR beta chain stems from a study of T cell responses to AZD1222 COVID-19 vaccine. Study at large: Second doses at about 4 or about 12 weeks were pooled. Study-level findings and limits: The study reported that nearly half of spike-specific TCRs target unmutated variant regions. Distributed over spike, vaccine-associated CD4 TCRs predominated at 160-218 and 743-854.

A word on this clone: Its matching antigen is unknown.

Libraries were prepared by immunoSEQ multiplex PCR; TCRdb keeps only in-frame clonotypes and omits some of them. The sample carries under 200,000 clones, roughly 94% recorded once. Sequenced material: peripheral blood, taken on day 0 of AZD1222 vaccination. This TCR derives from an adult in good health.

DNA for the CDR3: TGTGCCAGCAGCTGGACAGGTACCTCTGGAAACACCATATATTTT. Its protein product is CASSWTGTSGNTIYF. The chain is built from TRBV5-5 and TRBJ1-3, with 7 bases matching TRBD1. Trimming removed 3 bases from V and 0 bases from J; junction bases left unmatched: 3. CDR1 is SGHKS and CDR2 is YYEKEE in the germline V gene (reference sequence). There are 15 residues in the CDR3.